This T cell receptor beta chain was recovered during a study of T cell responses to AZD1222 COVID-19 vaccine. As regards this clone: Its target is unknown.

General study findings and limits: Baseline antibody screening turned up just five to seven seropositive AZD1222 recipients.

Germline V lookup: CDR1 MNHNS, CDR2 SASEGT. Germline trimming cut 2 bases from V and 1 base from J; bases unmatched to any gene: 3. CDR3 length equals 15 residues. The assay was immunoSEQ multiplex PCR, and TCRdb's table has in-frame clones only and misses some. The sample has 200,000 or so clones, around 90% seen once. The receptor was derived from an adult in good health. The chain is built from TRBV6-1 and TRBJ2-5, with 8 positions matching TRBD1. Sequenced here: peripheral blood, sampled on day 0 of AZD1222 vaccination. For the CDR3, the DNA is TGTGCCAGCAGTGAAAACAGGGGGAGCCAAGAGACCCAGTACTTC. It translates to CASSENRGSQETQYF.